One sample yielded the 24 T cell receptor beta chains listed below, sequenced in a study of T-cell memory formation after mild COVID-19. TCRdb used MiXCR to reprocess the 5' RACE reads, holding one entry per CDR3 protein. The table shows approximately 200,000 distinct CDR3 sequences, with approximately 16% occurring only once. Sequencing used PBMCs or a T cell subset sorted from them (not recorded which). These receptors originate from an adult woman who had mild COVID-19 (a few samples of this study predate the infection). Cell type and time point are not known.

This clonotype was counted a few times. The chain is built from TRBV7-9 and TRBJ2-3, with 9 bases that match TRBD1. Germline V gene sequence: CDR1 SEHNR, CDR2 FQNEAQ (reference sequence). J gave up 1 base and V 4 bases, and 6 bases lay outside the gene matches. The CDR3 totals 16 residues. The CDR3 coding sequence is TGTGCCAGCAGCTCCGGGACAGGGACGCGCACAGATACGCAGTATTTT. Translated: CASSSGTGTRTDTQYF.

This clonotype has more than one count but fewer than ten. The chain joins TRBV5-1 to TRBJ2-2, with TRBD2 identical over 9 bases. The V gene end was trimmed by 0 bases and the J gene end by 4 bases; junction bases not matched to a gene: 4. CDR3 length: 16 amino acids. CDR1 SGHRS and CDR2 YFSETQ come from the germline V gene. The CDR3 loop is CASSLAVAGATGELFF. In DNA, the CDR3 is TGCGCCAGCAGCTTGGCCGTAGCGGGAGCCACCGGGGAGCTGTTTTTT.

Worth noting for this clonotype: This clone may be a read error of a much larger clone one base away. The gene calls are TRBV7-8 and TRBJ2-3; weak D call: TRBD2 (5 bases). The CDR3 loop spans 17 amino acids. Looked up from germline, CDR1 is SGHVS and CDR2 is FQNEAQ. Trimming removed 5 bases from V and 2 bases from J, with 20 bases in between. CDR3 DNA sequence: TGTGCCAGCAGCCCCCTACGAGCGGCTGGACTCACAGATACGCAGTATTTT. Residues: CASSPLRAAGLTDTQYF.

The chain recombines TRBV20-1 with TRBJ2-5; no firm D call. CDR1 and CDR2 from the germline V gene are DFQATT and SNEGSKA (reference sequence). The V end lost 0 bases, the J end lost 2 bases, and 10 bases lay between the germline ends. The CDR3 loop spans 14 amino acids. The DNA of the CDR3 is TGCAGTGCTAGAGATCACCAGACACAAGAGACCCAGTACTTC. Amino acid sequence: CSARDHQTQETQYF.

This clonotype was seen a few times. The gene calls are TRBV6-5 and TRBJ1-2; maybe TRBD1 (6 bases). This CDR3 is built from 14 residues. Trimming pared 8 bases from V and 4 bases from J, leaving 17 bases between. Germline V CDR1 and CDR2: MNHEY, SVGAGI. In DNA, the CDR3 is TGTGCCAGCGGGGGAGGGGGTGCAGGCTATGGCTACACCTTC. This sequence encodes CASGGGGAGYGYTF.

This clonotype appeared a few times. CDR3 DNA sequence: TGTGCCAGCAACCCGTCTAGCGGAGTTTACAATGAGCAGTTCTTC. It yields the protein CASNPSSGVYNEQFF. V is TRBV12-3 or TRBV12-4 and J is TRBJ2-1, with 7 bases aligning to TRBD2. The CDR3 is 15 amino acids. The J segment lost 4 bases and the V segment lost 7 bases, leaving 10 bases of the junction unmatched.

This clonotype came up a few times. The V and J genes are TRBV12-3 or TRBV12-4 and TRBJ2-7; TRBD1 might be the D (6 bases). V lost 1 base to trimming and J lost 5 bases, with 9 bases between them. The CDR3 is 13 residues long. CDR3 amino acids: CASSLVGQNEQYF. The CDR3 DNA reads TGTGCCAGCAGTTTAGTAGGACAGAACGAGCAGTACTTC.

This clonotype was picked up a small number of times. The chain has TRBV24-1 and TRBJ1-5, with D perhaps matching TRBD1 (5 bases). Germline CDR1 reads KGHDR; CDR2 reads SFDVKD. Trimming removed 4 bases from V and 0 bases from J, with 9 bases in between. This CDR3 has 15 residues. The CDR3 is CATSDRTPSNQPQHF. DNA for the CDR3: TGTGCCACCAGTGACCGGACACCTAGCAATCAGCCCCAGCATTTT.

This clonotype was detected a few times. The chain recombines TRBV4-2 with TRBJ2-5; 10 bases line up with TRBD1. Germline CDR1 reads LGHNA; CDR2 reads YNFKEQ. V lost 3 bases and J lost 4; bases outside the gene matches: 8. The length of the CDR3 is 16 residues. The CDR3 sequence is CASSHAPGQGRETQYF. The CDR3 coding sequence is TGTGCCAGCAGCCACGCCCCGGGACAGGGGAGAGAGACCCAGTACTTC.

This clonotype has ten or more counts. The V gene is TRBV15, the J gene TRBJ2-1; 7 bases map to TRBD2. CDR3 length: 14 amino acids. CDR1 and CDR2 (germline): LNHNV, YYDKDF (reference sequence). The trim removed 1 base at V and 3 bases at J, leaving 0 bases unmatched. CDR3 DNA: TGTGCCACCAGCAGAGGCGGGAGCTACAATGAGCAGTTCTTC. Translation gives CATSRGGSYNEQFF.

The rearrangement uses TRBV20-1 and TRBJ2-1; D may be TRBD2 (5 bases). Germline loops: CDR1 DFQATT, CDR2 SNEGSKA (reference sequence). The CDR3 contains 11 residues. The V end was cut by 7 bases, the J end by 6 bases, with 10 bases between. The chain's CDR3 is CSVSLANEQFF. CDR3 nucleotide sequence: TGCAGTGTAAGTCTAGCCAATGAGCAGTTCTTC.

This sequence joins TRBV7-9 and TRBJ2-2; D might be TRBD2 (5 bases). Per germline, CDR1 SEHNR and CDR2 FQNEAQ (reference sequence). The CDR3 runs to 15 residues. Trimming removed 1 base at V and 0 bases at J, with 6 bases between. This CDR3 reads CASSLVRANTGELFF. CDR3 DNA sequence: TGTGCCAGCAGCTTAGTGCGGGCGAACACCGGGGAGCTGTTTTTT. The whole variable domain, filled in from reference TRBV7-9 and TRBJ2-2, reads DTGVSQNPRHKITKRGQNVTFRCDPISEHNRLYWYRQTLGQGPEFLTYFQNEAQLEKSRLLSDRFSAERPKGSFSTLEIQRTEQGDSAMYLCASSLVRANTGELFFGEGSRLTVL.

This clonotype appeared a few times. The gene calls are TRBV12-3 or TRBV12-4 and TRBJ2-1, with D hard to call. The V end was cut by 7 bases, the J end by 6 bases, with 13 bases between. The CDR3 loop spans 13 amino acids. The chain's CDR3 is CASTRGRLNEQFF. The CDR3 DNA reads TGTGCCAGCACCAGAGGACGGCTCAATGAGCAGTTCTTC.

The chain employs TRBV6-1 and TRBJ2-3; D might be TRBD2 (6 bases). The V end was cut by 6 bases, the J end by 7 bases, with 20 bases between. CDR1 is MNHNS, CDR2 SASEGT, per germline. The CDR3 spans 15 residues. CDR3 DNA sequence: TGTGCCAGCAGAGAACTAGCTGTTCCCGGGAATACGCAGTATTTT. Protein product: CASRELAVPGNTQYF.

The chain links TRBV10-3 to TRBJ2-6, with 11 nucleotides matching TRBD1. This CDR3 has 16 residues. V was clipped by 10 bases and J by 4 bases; unmatched bases: 9. Germline V gene data show CDR1 as ENHRY and CDR2 as SYGVKD. The CDR3 spells CATRDRGVRGANVLTF. The CDR3 region has the DNA TGTGCCACCCGGGACAGGGGGGTGCGAGGGGCCAACGTCCTGACTTTC.

There are a few counts of this clonotype. V gene TRBV21-1 combines with J gene TRBJ1-2; the table's D call, TRBD1, has no DNA check behind it. TRBV21-1 is shown as a pseudogene. The CDR3 sequence is 11 residues long. CDR3 DNA sequence: TGTGCCAGCAGCGCCCCTGGGGACCCAGAGTTC. It specifies CASSAPGDPEF.

This sequence joins TRBV20-1 and TRBJ2-1; 8 nucleotides match TRBD2. Germline V lookup: CDR1 DFQATT, CDR2 SNEGSKA (reference sequence). The ends lost 3 bases at V and 3 bases at J; junction bases unmatched: 10. The CDR3 is 16 residues long. The CDR3 DNA sequence: TGCAGTGCTAGGGGTATAGCGGGACCCTTCTACAATGAGCAGTTCTTC. This translates into CSARGIAGPFYNEQFF.

This clonotype showed up just a few times. The rearrangement joins TRBV29-1 to TRBJ2-7; 13 bases map to TRBD2. V was clipped by 4 bases and J by 2 bases; unmatched bases: 8. The germline CDR1 and CDR2 sequences are SQVTM and ANQGSEA. CDR3 length: 16 residues. The CDR3 region has the DNA TGCAGCGTTGTTTACACTGGACTAGCGGGAGCCTACGAGCAGTACTTC. Amino acid sequence: CSVVYTGLAGAYEQYF.

The rearrangement joins TRBV4-1 to TRBJ2-5; perhaps TRBD1 as D (6 bases). V lost 5 bases to trimming and J lost 6 bases, with 16 bases between them. Germline V gene data show CDR1 as MGHRA and CDR2 as YSYEKL. The CDR3 runs 14 residues. In DNA form, the CDR3 reads TGCGCCAGCAGCTCAATAGGGGGTGGTAAGACCCAGTACTTC. It translates to CASSSIGGGKTQYF.

This clonotype was seen more than once but under ten times. For the CDR3, the DNA is TGTGCCAGCAGCTTGGGGTCAGGACCCAGGAACACCGGGGAGCTGTTTTTT. Protein sequence: CASSLGSGPRNTGELFF. The V gene is TRBV7-6, the J gene TRBJ2-2; unclear D gene. This CDR3 comprises 17 residues. V was shortened by 3 bases and J by 1 base, with 15 bases between the two germline ends. Germline assignment: CDR1 SGHVS and CDR2 FNYEAQ. Supplemented by reference TRBV7-6 and TRBJ2-2, the full variable domain reads GAGVSQSPRYKVTKRGQDVALRCDPISGHVSLYWYRQALGQGPEFLTYFNYEAQQDKSGLPNDRFSAERPEGSISTLTIQRTEQRDSAMYRCASSLGSGPRNTGELFFGEGSRLTVL.

This chain connects TRBV4-1 to TRBJ2-2; D not resolved. V dropped 4 bases and J dropped 1 base, with 16 bases sitting between them. CDR1 and CDR2 from the germline V gene are MGHRA and YSYEKL. The CDR3 runs to 17 residues. In nucleotides, the CDR3 is TGCGCCAGCAGCCCGCCCCCTCGGGTCCTGAACACCGGGGAGCTGTTTTTT. Amino acids: CASSPPPRVLNTGELFF.

The gene calls are TRBV7-6 and TRBJ2-1; no clear D gene. The CDR3 spans 17 residues. In germline, CDR1 is SGHVS, CDR2 FNYEAQ. Trimming cost V 1 base and J 4 bases, with 17 bases left between them. The CDR3 bases are TGTGCCAGCAGCTTAGGAGTCCGGTCTAAGAGATACAATGAGCAGTTCTTC. The encoded protein is CASSLGVRSKRYNEQFF.

The sample holds a few counts of this clonotype. The rearrangement uses TRBV5-1 and TRBJ2-7, with D unclear. The CDR3 loop spans 14 amino acids. The V end was cut by 3 bases, the J end by 3 bases, with 13 bases between. The V gene's germline CDR1 is SGHRS and CDR2 YFSETQ. In DNA, the CDR3 is TGCGCCAGCAGCTCCGGTTCACCCAACTACGAGCAGTACTTC. Residues: CASSSGSPNYEQYF.

In its sample, this clonotype was seen a few times. V and J are TRBV5-8 and TRBJ2-4, with a possible D match to TRBD2 (5 bases). The V gene lost 7 bases and the J gene lost 2 bases, with 13 bases spanning the gap. This CDR3 spans 14 amino acids. CDR1 SGHTS and CDR2 YDEGEE come from the germline V gene. The CDR3 reads CASGVSGTKNIQYF. The DNA of the CDR3 is TGTGCCAGCGGTGTCTCCGGGACCAAAAACATTCAGTACTTC.